The rows below give T cell receptor beta chains drawn from one sample of a study of shared clonotypes between healthy human individuals. Data came from immunoSEQ multiplex PCR; TCRdb stores just in-frame clones and leaves some out. Of 800,000 or so clones listed, just over 95% are singletons. Sequencing was carried out using naive CD8+ T cells sorted from blood. These receptors came from a man aged 25-45 years in good health. Both conserved end residues are part of each CDR3. Each record gives: V gene, J gene, clone size, D gene, CDR3 DNA, CDR3 protein. The D gene is left open where the match is weak. Size values are once, few and many counts, or a class for expanded clones, and some rows have none.

v_gene: TRBV27; j_gene: TRBJ2-7; abundance: once; d_gene: -; CDR3nt: TGTGCCACGGGGGTGTTGGGGACGACCTACGAGCAGTACTTC; CDR3aa: CATGVLGTTYEQYF
v_gene: TRBV2; j_gene: TRBJ1-1; abundance: -; d_gene: -; CDR3nt: TGTGCCAGAAGGGAGTACAACACTGAAGCTTTCTTT; CDR3aa: CARREYNTEAFF
v_gene: TRBV5-1; j_gene: TRBJ2-7; abundance: -; d_gene: -; CDR3nt: TGCGCCAGCAGGGAGTCGACAGGTTTATACGAGCAGTACTTC; CDR3aa: CASRESTGLYEQYF
v_gene: TRBV7-8; j_gene: TRBJ1-5; abundance: -; d_gene: -; CDR3nt: TGTGCCAGCAGCTTATCATTTGGGGGGCGACTGGAAAGTCAGCCCCAGCATTTT; CDR3aa: CASSLSFGGRLESQPQHF
v_gene: TRBV19; j_gene: TRBJ2-5; abundance: -; d_gene: -; CDR3nt: TGTGCCAGTAGTATGGGCTCGTGGACTACCAAAGAGACCCAGTACTTC; CDR3aa: CASSMGSWTTKETQYF
v_gene: TRBV19; j_gene: TRBJ2-1; abundance: -; d_gene: TRBD2; CDR3nt: TGTGCCAGTAAACTAGCGGGAGTTTACAATGAGCAGTTCTTC; CDR3aa: CASKLAGVYNEQFF
v_gene: TRBV6-5; j_gene: TRBJ1-2; abundance: -; d_gene: -; CDR3nt: TGTGCCAGCAGTTACTTTGCAGGAGATGGCTACACCTTC; CDR3aa: CASSYFAGDGYTF
v_gene: TRBV7-3; j_gene: TRBJ2-1; abundance: -; d_gene: -; CDR3nt: TGTGCCAGCAGCTTAGTCGGGAGTAGGTACAATGAGCAGTTCTTC; CDR3aa: CASSLVGSRYNEQFF
v_gene: TRBV2; j_gene: TRBJ2-6; abundance: -; d_gene: TRBD1; CDR3nt: TGTGCCAGCAGTTACAACAGGGGAACTGGGGCCAACGTCCTGACTTTC; CDR3aa: CASSYNRGTGANVLTF
v_gene: TRBV7-3; j_gene: TRBJ2-6; abundance: -; d_gene: -; CDR3nt: TGTGCCAGCAGCTTTTCCCACTCTGGGGCCAACGTCCTGACTTTC; CDR3aa: CASSFSHSGANVLTF
v_gene: TRBV10-2; j_gene: TRBJ2-7; abundance: -; d_gene: TRBD1; CDR3nt: TGCGCCAGCAGTGAGTCGTGGGGACAGGACTCCTACGAGCAGTACTTC; CDR3aa: CASSESWGQDSYEQYF
v_gene: TRBV29-1; j_gene: TRBJ2-7; abundance: -; d_gene: TRBD2; CDR3nt: TGCAGCGTTGAAGAGCGGGAGGGGTACGAGCAGTACTTC; CDR3aa: CSVEEREGYEQYF
v_gene: TRBV9; j_gene: TRBJ1-2; abundance: -; d_gene: -; CDR3nt: TGTGCCAGCCGCCAAGGCACTGGCTACACCTTC; CDR3aa: CASRQGTGYTF
v_gene: TRBV5-5; j_gene: TRBJ1-5; abundance: -; d_gene: TRBD1; CDR3nt: TGTGCCAGCAGCTTAGGGACAGGCGACAGCAATCAGCCCCAGCATTTT; CDR3aa: CASSLGTGDSNQPQHF
v_gene: TRBV11-2; j_gene: TRBJ2-7; abundance: -; d_gene: TRBD2; CDR3nt: TGTGCCAGCAGCTTAGAGGGAGCGGGGAGCTACGAGCAGTACTTC; CDR3aa: CASSLEGAGSYEQYF
v_gene: TRBV11-2; j_gene: TRBJ1-5; abundance: once; d_gene: TRBD1; CDR3nt: TGTGCCAGCAGCCCGGGACAGGTTTCGAGCAATCAGCCCCAGCATTTT; CDR3aa: CASSPGQVSSNQPQHF
v_gene: TRBV21-1; j_gene: TRBJ2-5; abundance: -; d_gene: -; CDR3nt: TGTGCCAGCAGAGGACGGGAACAGGAGGTGGGAGAGACCCAGTACTTC; CDR3aa: CASRGREQEVGETQYF
v_gene: TRBV14; j_gene: TRBJ2-2; abundance: once; d_gene: -; CDR3nt: TGTGCCAGCAATCGGTTGGGATCCGGGGAGCTGTTTTTT; CDR3aa: CASNRLGSGELFF
v_gene: TRBV7-9; j_gene: TRBJ2-6; abundance: -; d_gene: -; CDR3nt: TGTGCCAGCATCCCTCCGGGACCCATTGGGGCCAACGTCCTGACTTTC; CDR3aa: CASIPPGPIGANVLTF
v_gene: TRBV14; j_gene: TRBJ2-3; abundance: -; d_gene: -; CDR3nt: TGTGCCAGCAGCCAAGGACAGAGGAGAAGCACAGATACGCAGTATTTT; CDR3aa: CASSQGQRRSTDTQYF
v_gene: TRBV12-2; j_gene: TRBJ2-7; abundance: -; d_gene: -; CDR3nt: TGTGCAAGTCGCCGGACTAGCGGGTACGAGCAGTACTTC; CDR3aa: CASRRTSGYEQYF
v_gene: TRBV7-8; j_gene: TRBJ2-3; abundance: -; d_gene: -; CDR3nt: TGTGCCAGCAGCTCCAATCCCAGCACAGATACGCAGTATTTT; CDR3aa: CASSSNPSTDTQYF
v_gene: TRBV30; j_gene: TRBJ2-3; abundance: -; d_gene: TRBD2; CDR3nt: TGTGCCTGGAGTACTAGCGGGAGCACAGATACGCAGTATTTT; CDR3aa: CAWSTSGSTDTQYF
v_gene: TRBV7-8; j_gene: TRBJ1-2; abundance: -; d_gene: -; CDR3nt: TGTGCCAGCAGCCCCCGGACAGAACTCTATGGCTACACCTTC; CDR3aa: CASSPRTELYGYTF
v_gene: TRBV7-8; j_gene: TRBJ2-7; abundance: -; d_gene: TRBD2; CDR3nt: TGTGCCAGCAGCTTCATTAGCGGGAGTACCTACGAGCAGTACTTC; CDR3aa: CASSFISGSTYEQYF
v_gene: TRBV6-1; j_gene: TRBJ2-1; abundance: -; d_gene: TRBD2; CDR3nt: TGTGCCAGCAGTGAATGGCGGGAGGGCCTCCGTAATGAGCAGTTCTTC; CDR3aa: CASSEWREGLRNEQFF
v_gene: TRBV9; j_gene: TRBJ2-7; abundance: -; d_gene: -; CDR3nt: TGTGCCAGCAGCGTGGCTCAGGGCCCCTCCTACGAGCAGTACTTC; CDR3aa: CASSVAQGPSYEQYF
v_gene: TRBV10-3; j_gene: TRBJ2-7; abundance: -; d_gene: TRBD1; CDR3nt: TGTGCCATCAGTGAGTTCCCTGGACAGGGGGGCTACTACGAGCAGTACTTC; CDR3aa: CAISEFPGQGGYYEQYF
v_gene: TRBV7-9; j_gene: TRBJ2-7; abundance: -; d_gene: TRBD1; CDR3nt: TGTGCCAGCAGCTTAGGAGGTATCGGACAGGGAGGTCTCGAGCAGTACTTC; CDR3aa: CASSLGGIGQGGLEQYF
v_gene: TRBV15; j_gene: TRBJ1-5; abundance: few; d_gene: -; CDR3nt: TGTGCCACCAGCTCCCTTGTCTGGAATCAGCCCCAGCATTTT; CDR3aa: CATSSLVWNQPQHF
v_gene: TRBV19; j_gene: TRBJ2-1; abundance: -; d_gene: -; CDR3nt: TGTGCCAGTAGTATTTTCACTGAGCAGTTCTTC; CDR3aa: CASSIFTEQFF
v_gene: TRBV27; j_gene: TRBJ2-7; abundance: -; d_gene: TRBD2; CDR3nt: TGTGCCAGCAGTGGGGAGGGGCGAGACTACGAGCAGTACTTC; CDR3aa: CASSGEGRDYEQYF
v_gene: TRBV7-9; j_gene: TRBJ2-7; abundance: -; d_gene: -; CDR3nt: TGTGCCTCCAGCTTTAGCGCCGAGCAGTACTTC; CDR3aa: CASSFSAEQYF
v_gene: TRBV20-1; j_gene: TRBJ2-7; abundance: -; d_gene: -; CDR3nt: TGCAGTGCGAGGGAGTACGAGCAGTACTTC; CDR3aa: CSAREYEQYF
v_gene: TRBV6-6; j_gene: TRBJ2-7; abundance: -; d_gene: -; CDR3nt: TGTGCCAGCAGCAAAACAGGTCTCGAGCAGTACTTC; CDR3aa: CASSKTGLEQYF
v_gene: TRBV28; j_gene: TRBJ2-7; abundance: -; d_gene: TRBD2; CDR3nt: TGTGCCAGCAGTTTATCGGGGGGGGACTCCTACGAGCAGTACTTC; CDR3aa: CASSLSGGDSYEQYF
v_gene: TRBV30; j_gene: TRBJ2-7; abundance: -; d_gene: TRBD2; CDR3nt: TGTGCCTGGGACCGGACTAGCGGGAGTTACGAGCAGTACTTC; CDR3aa: CAWDRTSGSYEQYF
v_gene: TRBV7-9; j_gene: TRBJ2-7; abundance: -; d_gene: -; CDR3nt: TGTGCGATAGGGTCCTACGAGCAGTACTTC; CDR3aa: CAIGSYEQYF
v_gene: TRBV6-5; j_gene: TRBJ2-2; abundance: -; d_gene: -; CDR3nt: TGTGCCAGCAGTTACTCGAGGCAGTTGGAGCTGTTTTTT; CDR3aa: CASSYSRQLELFF
v_gene: TRBV4-3; j_gene: TRBJ1-4; abundance: -; d_gene: -; CDR3nt: TGCGCCAGCAGCCAAGCGACGGCAACTAATGAAAAACTGTTTTTT; CDR3aa: CASSQATATNEKLFF
v_gene: TRBV11-3; j_gene: TRBJ2-3; abundance: -; d_gene: -; CDR3nt: TGTGCCAGCAGCTCAGGTCGCTCAGACACAGATACGCAGTATTTT; CDR3aa: CASSSGRSDTDTQYF
v_gene: TRBV5-6; j_gene: TRBJ2-1; abundance: -; d_gene: -; CDR3nt: TGTGCCAGCAGCTTGGGGGGCTCCTACAATGAGCAGTTCTTC; CDR3aa: CASSLGGSYNEQFF
v_gene: TRBV7-9; j_gene: TRBJ1-1; abundance: -; d_gene: TRBD1; CDR3nt: TGTGCCAGCAGCTCGACAGGGATGAACACTGAAGCTTTCTTT; CDR3aa: CASSSTGMNTEAFF
v_gene: TRBV27; j_gene: TRBJ2-1; abundance: -; d_gene: -; CDR3nt: TGTGCCAGCAGTTTGGGTACAAAGGTCTACAATGAGCAGTTCTTC; CDR3aa: CASSLGTKVYNEQFF
v_gene: TRBV27; j_gene: TRBJ2-1; abundance: -; d_gene: -; CDR3nt: TGTGCCAGCAGTCCACTCGGACAGACCGATGAGCAGTTCTTC; CDR3aa: CASSPLGQTDEQFF
v_gene: TRBV25-1; j_gene: TRBJ1-5; abundance: -; d_gene: TRBD1; CDR3nt: TGTGCCAGCAGTGGTGCACAGGGGAATCAGCCCCAGCATTTT; CDR3aa: CASSGAQGNQPQHF
v_gene: TRBV7-9; j_gene: TRBJ2-7; abundance: -; d_gene: TRBD2; CDR3nt: TGTGCCAGCAGCTACGGGACTAGCGGCGCCTACGAGCAGTACTTC; CDR3aa: CASSYGTSGAYEQYF
v_gene: TRBV20-1; j_gene: TRBJ2-1; abundance: -; d_gene: -; CDR3nt: TGCAGTGCCCCCGACTGGAACGAGCAGTTCTTC; CDR3aa: CSAPDWNEQFF
v_gene: TRBV20-1; j_gene: TRBJ2-7; abundance: -; d_gene: -; CDR3nt: TGCAGTGCTAGAGACAGGGAGCAGTACTTC; CDR3aa: CSARDREQYF
v_gene: TRBV15; j_gene: TRBJ1-4; abundance: -; d_gene: -; CDR3nt: TGTGCCACCAGCAGAGGGAGTGCAACTAATGAAAAACTGTTTTTT; CDR3aa: CATSRGSATNEKLFF
v_gene: TRBV27; j_gene: TRBJ2-7; abundance: -; d_gene: TRBD2; CDR3nt: TGTGCCAGCAGTTTATCTGGCGGGAGCGCAGGCGAGCAGTACTTC; CDR3aa: CASSLSGGSAGEQYF
v_gene: TRBV7-8; j_gene: TRBJ2-1; abundance: -; d_gene: -; CDR3nt: TGTGCCAGCAGCTACCGAGGTCATCCTTACAATGAGCAGTTCTTC; CDR3aa: CASSYRGHPYNEQFF
v_gene: TRBV29-1; j_gene: TRBJ2-7; abundance: -; d_gene: TRBD2; CDR3nt: TGCAGCGTTGAGGGGACAAGCGGGAGGGTAGAGTACTTC; CDR3aa: CSVEGTSGRVEYF